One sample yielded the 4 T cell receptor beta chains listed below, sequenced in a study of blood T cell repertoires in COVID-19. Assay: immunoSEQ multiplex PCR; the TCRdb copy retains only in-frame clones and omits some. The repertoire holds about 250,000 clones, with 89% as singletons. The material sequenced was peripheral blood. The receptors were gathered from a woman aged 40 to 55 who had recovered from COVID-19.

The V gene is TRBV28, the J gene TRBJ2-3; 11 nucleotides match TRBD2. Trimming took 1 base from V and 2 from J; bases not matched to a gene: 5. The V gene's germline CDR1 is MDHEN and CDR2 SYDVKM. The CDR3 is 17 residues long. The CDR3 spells CASSLFPTSGITDTQYF. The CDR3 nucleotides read TGTGCCAGCAGTTTATTCCCGACTAGCGGGATCACAGATACGCAGTATTTT. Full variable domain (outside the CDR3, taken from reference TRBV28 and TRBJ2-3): DVKVTQSSRYLVKRTGEKVFLECVQDMDHENMFWYRQDPGLGLRLIYFSYDVKMKEKGDIPEGYSVSREKKERFSLILESASTNQTSMYLCASSLFPTSGITDTQYFGPGTRLTVL.

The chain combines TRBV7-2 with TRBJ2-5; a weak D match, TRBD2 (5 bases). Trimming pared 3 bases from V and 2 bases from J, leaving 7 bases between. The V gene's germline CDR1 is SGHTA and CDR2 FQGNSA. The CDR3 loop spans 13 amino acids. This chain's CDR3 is CASSFRGQETQYF. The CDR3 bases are TGTGCCAGCAGCTTCCGCGGGCAAGAGACCCAGTACTTC. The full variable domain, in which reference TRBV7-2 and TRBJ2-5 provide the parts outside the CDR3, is GAGVSQSPSNKVTEKGKDVELRCDPISGHTALYWYRQSLGQGLEFLIYFQGNSAPDKSGLPSDRFSAERTGGSVSTLTIQRTQQEDSAVYLCASSFRGQETQYFGPGTRLLVL.

The chain's CDR3 is CATSTWDYGTDTQYF. For the CDR3, the DNA is TGTGCCACCAGCACCTGGGACTACGGTACAGATACGCAGTATTTT. The chain employs TRBV15 and TRBJ2-3, with 7 bases aligning to TRBD2. Germline V gives CDR1 LNHNV, CDR2 YYDKDF (reference sequence). This CDR3 has 15 residues. V shed 4 bases and J 3 bases; nucleotides not matched to a gene: 7.

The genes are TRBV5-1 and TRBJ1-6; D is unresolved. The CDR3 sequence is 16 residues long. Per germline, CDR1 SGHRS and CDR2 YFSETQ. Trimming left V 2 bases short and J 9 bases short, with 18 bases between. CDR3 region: CASSFGPRLEGSPLHF. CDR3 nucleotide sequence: TGCGCCAGCAGCTTTGGGCCGAGACTGGAGGGTTCACCCCTCCACTTT. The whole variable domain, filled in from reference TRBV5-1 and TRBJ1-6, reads KAGVTQTPRYLIKTRGQQVTLSCSPISGHRSVSWYQQTPGQGLQFLFEYFSETQRNKGNFPGRFSGRQFSNSRSEMNVSTLELGDSALYLCASSFGPRLEGSPLHFGNGTRLTVT.